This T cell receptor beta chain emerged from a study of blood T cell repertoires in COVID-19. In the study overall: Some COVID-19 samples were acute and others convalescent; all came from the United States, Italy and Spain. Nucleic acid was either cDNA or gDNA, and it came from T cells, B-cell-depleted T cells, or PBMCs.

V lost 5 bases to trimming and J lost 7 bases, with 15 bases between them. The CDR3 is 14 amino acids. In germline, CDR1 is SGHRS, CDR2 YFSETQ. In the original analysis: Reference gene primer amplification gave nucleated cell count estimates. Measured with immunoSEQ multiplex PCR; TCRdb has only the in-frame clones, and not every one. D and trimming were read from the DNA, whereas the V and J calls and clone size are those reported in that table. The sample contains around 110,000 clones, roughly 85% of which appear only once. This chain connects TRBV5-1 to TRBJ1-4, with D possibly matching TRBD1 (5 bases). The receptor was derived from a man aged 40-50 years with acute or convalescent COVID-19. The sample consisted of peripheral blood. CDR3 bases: TGCGCCAGCAGGGACACAGGATTTAGTGAAAAACTGTTTTTT. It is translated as CASRDTGFSEKLFF.